Each of the 8 T cell receptor beta chains below was sequenced from the same sample in a study of shared clonotypes between healthy human individuals. Only in-frame clones appear in the TCRdb table, and some are missing; sequencing was by immunoSEQ multiplex PCR. The repertoire consists of some 1,100,000 clones, with around 78% occurring once and the leading ten covering around 0.47%. What was sequenced was memory CD4+ T cells from PBMCs. Subset noted: CD45RA-negative fraction. Receptors originate from a man aged 18 to 29 in good health. Some clones in this sample may be carry-over from other donors' samples.

The V and J genes are TRBV10-3 and TRBJ2-1; D is uncertain. The CDR3 spans 12 residues. V gave up 6 bases and J gave up 6 bases, with 9 bases separating them. Looked up from germline, CDR1 is ENHRY and CDR2 is SYGVKD. Here the CDR3 reads CAISPDFNEQFF. CDR3 DNA: TGTGCCATCAGCCCCGACTTCAATGAGCAGTTCTTC.

This clone was seen only once. The genes are TRBV5-1 and TRBJ2-5; 10 nucleotides line up with TRBD1. Germline values: CDR1 SGHRS, CDR2 YFSETQ. V shed 3 bases, J shed 3 bases, and the junction held 2 bases outside the gene matches. The CDR3 runs to 14 residues. CDR3 residues: CASSWDRGKETQYF. The CDR3 coding sequence is TGCGCCAGCAGCTGGGACAGGGGTAAAGAGACCCAGTACTTC.

This CDR3 reads CASSPGGSSYNEQFF. The CDR3 region has the DNA TGTGCCAGCAGCCCTGGGGGGAGCTCCTACAATGAGCAGTTCTTC. The V call is TRBV11-2, the J call TRBJ2-1; maybe TRBD2 (6 bases). V was trimmed by 5 bases and J by 0 bases, leaving 11 bases between them. This CDR3 contains 15 residues. The V gene's germline CDR1 is SGHAT and CDR2 FQNNGV.

CDR3 sequence reads: CASSPRTSGSVSDEQFF. For the CDR3, the DNA is TGTGCCAGCAGCCCTAGGACTAGCGGGAGTGTTAGTGATGAGCAGTTCTTC. The V and J genes are TRBV7-9 and TRBJ2-1, with 13 bases lining up with TRBD2. Trimming at V came to 5 bases and at J to 8 bases, leaving 12 bases not matched to a gene. CDR1 is SEHNR, CDR2 FQNEAQ, per germline (reference sequence). The CDR3 is 17 amino acids. Variable domain in full (rest from reference TRBV7-9 and TRBJ2-1): DTGVSQNPRHKITKRGQNVTFRCDPISEHNRLYWYRQTLGQGPEFLTYFQNEAQLEKSRLLSDRFSAERPKGSFSTLEIQRTEQGDSAMYLCASSPRTSGSVSDEQFFGPGTRLTVL.

The rearrangement links TRBV4-2 to TRBJ2-1, with 14 bases matching TRBD2. Germline V lookup: CDR1 LGHNA, CDR2 YNFKEQ. The CDR3 loop spans 18 amino acids. V trimming: 0 bases; J trimming: 7 bases; junction bases outside the gene matches: 8. As DNA, the CDR3 is TGTGCCAGCAGCCAAGAATTGGGGAGGACTAGCGGGAGGAATGAGCAGTTCTTC. Translated, it gives CASSQELGRTSGRNEQFF.

This clone has just one count. V is TRBV30 and J is TRBJ1-5, with TRBD1 as a possible D gene (5 bases). CDR1 GTSNPN and CDR2 SVGIG come from the germline V gene (reference sequence). With 2 bases removed from V and 0 bases from J, the gap between germline ends came to 8 bases. There are 14 residues in the CDR3. The CDR3 DNA sequence: TGTGCCTGGAGTTGGGGGGGTAGCAATCAGCCCCAGCATTTT. It is translated as CAWSWGGSNQPQHF. The whole variable domain, filled in from reference TRBV30 and TRBJ1-5, reads SQTIHQWPATLVQPVGSPLSLECTVEGTSNPNLYWYRQAAGRGLQLLFYSVGIGQISSEVPQNLSASRPQDRQFILSSKKLLLSDSGFYLCAWSWGGSNQPQHFGDGTRLSIL.

This sequence joins TRBV28 and TRBJ2-7; TRBD1 matches 11 bases. Trimming removed 5 bases from V and 6 bases from J; junction bases left unmatched: 12. The CDR3 contains 16 residues. Germline CDR1 MDHEN, CDR2 SYDVKM. In nucleotides, the CDR3 is TGTGCCAGCAGTCCCAGTCCGGGACAGGGGGATTCCGAGCAGTACTTC. Translating it yields CASSPSPGQGDSEQYF.

With regard to this clone: This CDR3 is also generated by other DNA sequences in the sample. This sequence joins TRBV9 and TRBJ1-1; no definite D call. The V end was cut by 3 bases, the J end by 0 bases, with 6 bases between. The CDR3 spans 13 residues. Per the germline V gene, CDR1 is SGDLS and CDR2 is YYNGEE. The CDR3 loop is CASSAGLNTEAFF. In DNA form, the CDR3 reads TGTGCCAGCAGCGCGGGCCTGAACACTGAAGCTTTCTTT.